This TCR beta chain is from a study of control samples from healthy donors and cancer patients. Clones were sequenced by immunoSEQ multiplex PCR, and TCRdb holds only the in-frame ones, with some missing. The sample carries 170,000 or so clones, more than 80% recorded once. Details on this clone: At the DNA level, this CDR3 is encoded by other sequences in the same sample as well.

Per germline, CDR1 SGHTA and CDR2 FQGNSA. The CDR3 has 14 residues. The germline V and J ends were trimmed by 3 bases and 0 bases, with 6 bases remaining between them. The sequenced sample consisted of blood. This sequence joins TRBV7-2 and TRBJ1-3; D unresolved. This clonotype was obtained from a young man in good health. The CDR3 region has the DNA TGTGCCAGCAGCTTGGGGAGCTCTGGAAACACCATATATTTT. Its protein product is CASSLGSSGNTIYF.